The text below deals with one T cell receptor (beta chain). Its target is not known. The sample comes from a study of T-cell memory formation after mild COVID-19. Overall study results and limits: While clones contracting from day 15 to 85 were balanced between CD4 and CD8, later expanders leaned CD4+. Cross-reactive memory appears to have joined, as suggested by some responding clones showing up in pre-infection memory.

TCRdb recomputed calls from the 5' RACE reads with MiXCR, one row per CDR3 protein. The sample holds over 350,000 distinct CDR3 sequences; 16% are singletons and the top ten take approximately 21%. There are 15 residues in the CDR3. V lost 5 bases, J lost 3 bases, and 15 bases lay in between. Germline values: CDR1 MDHEN, CDR2 SYDVKM. The chain combines TRBV28 with TRBJ2-3; a weak D match, TRBD2 (6 bases). This clonotype was sampled from a man between 18 and 35 years old who had mild COVID-19 (a few samples of this study predate the infection). Cell type and time point are not known. Sequencing was carried out using PBMCs or a T cell subset sorted from them (not recorded which). DNA for the CDR3: TGTGCCAGCAGTGTCGGGGCAGGGAGGACAGATACGCAGTATTTT. Amino acids: CASSVGAGRTDTQYF.